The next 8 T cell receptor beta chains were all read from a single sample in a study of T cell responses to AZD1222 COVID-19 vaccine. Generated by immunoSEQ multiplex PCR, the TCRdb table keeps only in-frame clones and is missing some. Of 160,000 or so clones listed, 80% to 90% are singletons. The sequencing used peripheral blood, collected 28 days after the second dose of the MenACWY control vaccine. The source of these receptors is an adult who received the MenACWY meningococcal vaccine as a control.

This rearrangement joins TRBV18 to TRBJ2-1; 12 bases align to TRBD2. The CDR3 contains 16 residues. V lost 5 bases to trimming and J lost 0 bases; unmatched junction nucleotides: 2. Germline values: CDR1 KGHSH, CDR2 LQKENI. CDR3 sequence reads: CASSLGLAGSYNEQFF. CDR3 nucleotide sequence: TGTGCCAGCTCATTGGGACTAGCGGGCTCCTACAATGAGCAGTTCTTC.

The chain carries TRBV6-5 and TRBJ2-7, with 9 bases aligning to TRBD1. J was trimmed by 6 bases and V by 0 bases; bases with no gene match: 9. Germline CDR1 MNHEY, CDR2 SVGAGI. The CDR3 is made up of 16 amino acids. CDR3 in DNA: TGTGCCAGCAGTTACTCGATTACTAACAGGGGGCTCGAGCAGTACTTC. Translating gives CASSYSITNRGLEQYF.

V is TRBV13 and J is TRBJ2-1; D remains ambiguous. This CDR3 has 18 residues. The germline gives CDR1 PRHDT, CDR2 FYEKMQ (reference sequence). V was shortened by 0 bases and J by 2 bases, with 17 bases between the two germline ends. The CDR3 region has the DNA TGTGCCAGCAGCTTAGGTGGGGTCCCCGGACCACCCTACAATGAGCAGTTCTTC. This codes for CASSLGGVPGPPYNEQFF.

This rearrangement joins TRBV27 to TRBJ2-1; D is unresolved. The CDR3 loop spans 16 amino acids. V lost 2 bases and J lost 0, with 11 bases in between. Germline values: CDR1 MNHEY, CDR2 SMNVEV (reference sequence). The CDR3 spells CASSLGPASSYNEQFF. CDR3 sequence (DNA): TGTGCCAGCAGTTTAGGCCCCGCGAGCTCCTACAATGAGCAGTTCTTC.

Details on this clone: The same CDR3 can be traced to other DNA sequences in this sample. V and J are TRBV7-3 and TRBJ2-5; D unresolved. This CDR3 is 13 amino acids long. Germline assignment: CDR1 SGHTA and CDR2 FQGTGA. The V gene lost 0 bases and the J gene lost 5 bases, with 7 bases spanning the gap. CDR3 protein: CASSLTGLETQYF. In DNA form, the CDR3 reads TGTGCCAGCAGCTTAACCGGGTTGGAGACCCAGTACTTC.

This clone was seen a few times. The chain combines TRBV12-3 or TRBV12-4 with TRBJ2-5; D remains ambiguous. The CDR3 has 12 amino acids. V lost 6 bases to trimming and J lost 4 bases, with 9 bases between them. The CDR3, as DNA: TGTGCCAGCAGGGCGGATGGAGAGACCCAGTACTTC. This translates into CASRADGETQYF.

The DNA of the CDR3 is TGTGCCAGCAGCCTCTCTAGCGGTACATCCTACGAGCAGTACTTC. It encodes CASSLSSGTSYEQYF. This chain uses TRBV7-8 with TRBJ2-7; TRBD2 aligns across 7 bases. The V gene's germline CDR1 is SGHVS and CDR2 FQNEAQ. Germline trimming cut 5 bases from V and 1 base from J; bases unmatched to any gene: 8. The CDR3 length is 15 residues.

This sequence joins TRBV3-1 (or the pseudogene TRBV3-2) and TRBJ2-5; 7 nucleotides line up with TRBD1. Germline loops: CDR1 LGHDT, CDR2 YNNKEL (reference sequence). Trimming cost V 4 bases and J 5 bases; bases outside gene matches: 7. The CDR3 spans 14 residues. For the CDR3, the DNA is TGTGCCAGCAGCCCTCCGACAGGGACCGAGACCCAGTACTTC. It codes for CASSPPTGTETQYF.